The clone carrying this TCR beta chain has more than one count but fewer than ten. This sample is part of a study of beta chain features in type 1 diabetes. Study overall: Regarding age, gender and cell yields, patients proved similar to healthy donors. Cells sorted and examined across all samples totaled almost 110 million.

Isolated RNA was reverse transcribed in full, so expressed TCRB transcripts were sequenced. The repertoire was sequenced with immunoSEQ multiplex PCR; TCRdb's copy has only in-frame clones and lacks some. The table shows about 250,000 clones, with roughly 14% occurring only once. After removal of 4 bases from V and 3 bases from J, the junction contained 6 bases not matched to a gene. The germline CDR1 and CDR2 sequences are SGHNT and YYREEE (reference sequence). The CDR3 loop spans 15 amino acids. The V call is TRBV5-4, the J call TRBJ2-1; 8 bases are shared with TRBD1. The receptor was isolated from a middle-aged woman in good health. Sample: naive CD4+ T cells from blood. The DNA for the CDR3 is TGTGCCAGCAGCCCCGGGACAGGAATCTACAATGAGCAGTTCTTC. This sequence encodes CASSPGTGIYNEQFF.